The 7 T cell receptor beta chains below were found in one sample sequenced in a study of blood T cell repertoires in COVID-19 (dated by TCRdb to about 2020). Receptor amplification or capture employed the immunoSEQ multiplex PCR assay. TCRdb carries this immuneACCESS record with in-frame sequences only. Its versions omit some clonotypes, under half of them owing to an unresolved V gene in the studies checked, with the rest unexplained. The sample profile shows around 300,000 clones; roughly nine tenths of them were found once. The leading ten clones occupy less than 2% of the sample. Specimen: PBMCs or T cells enriched from blood (not recorded which). The receptors derive from a woman between 35 and 50 years old who had recovered from COVID-19.

The V call is TRBV24-1, the J call TRBJ2-2; no clear D. Germline V gene data show CDR1 as KGHDR and CDR2 as SFDVKD. Trimming took off 1 base at V and 6 bases at J, with 8 bases between the two ends. The CDR3 consists of 14 residues. CDR3 in amino acids: CATSDFSAPGELFF. CDR3 DNA sequence: TGTGCCACCAGTGATTTTAGTGCCCCCGGGGAGCTGTTTTTT.

The chain is built from TRBV7-2 and TRBJ2-5, with TRBD2 matching over 10 bases. J was trimmed by 5 bases and V by 5 bases; bases with no gene match: 11. This CDR3 is 16 amino acids long. The germline CDR1 and CDR2 sequences are SGHTA and FQGNSA. The CDR3 here is CASSPGSSGSMETQYF. In DNA form, the CDR3 reads TGTGCCAGCAGCCCGGGGTCTAGCGGGAGCATGGAGACCCAGTACTTC.

The rearrangement joins TRBV5-1 to TRBJ2-1; a weak D match, TRBD2 (6 bases). The CDR3 has 12 amino acids. V dropped 5 bases and J dropped 8 bases, with 11 bases sitting between them. Per the germline V gene, CDR1 is SGHRS and CDR2 is YFSETQ. In DNA, the CDR3 is TGCGCCAGCAGGGAGGAGGGCGATGAGCAGTTCTTC. Amino acids: CASREEGDEQFF.

The CDR3 sequence: CASSLQGPLNQGEKLFF. CDR3 coding DNA: TGTGCCAGCAGCCTTCAAGGGCCCCTAAACCAGGGGGAAAAACTGTTTTTT. The V call is TRBV13, the J call TRBJ1-4; maybe TRBD1 (6 bases). CDR3 size: 17 residues. Per germline, CDR1 PRHDT and CDR2 FYEKMQ (reference sequence). The V gene lost 5 bases and the J gene lost 8 bases, with 24 bases spanning the gap.

This clone was observed once. The gene calls are TRBV30 and TRBJ2-5; tentative D call: TRBD2 (6 bases). From germline, CDR1 is GTSNPN and CDR2 SVGIG (reference sequence). The CDR3 is made up of 14 amino acids. V was cut by 3 bases and J by 4 bases, with 15 bases left in between. In DNA, the CDR3 is TGTGCCTGGAGACGGCGGGGATCCGGAGAGACCCAGTACTTC. Protein product: CAWRRRGSGETQYF.

The chain is built from TRBV5-4 and TRBJ1-5, with 9 nucleotides matching TRBD1. This CDR3 spans 16 amino acids. V shed 2 bases and J 3 bases; nucleotides not matched to a gene: 6. The germline gives CDR1 SGHNT, CDR2 YYREEE (reference sequence). The CDR3 region is CASSFRGQGINQPQHF. In nucleotides, the CDR3 is TGTGCCAGCAGCTTCAGGGGACAGGGAATCAATCAGCCCCAGCATTTT.

The V and J genes are TRBV29-1 and TRBJ1-3; D is ambiguous. Germline V gives CDR1 SQVTM, CDR2 ANQGSEA. This CDR3 contains 13 residues. V was trimmed by 1 base and J by 0 bases, leaving 4 bases between them. CDR3 protein: CSVEVSSGNTIYF. CDR3 bases: TGCAGCGTTGAAGTGAGCTCTGGAAACACCATATATTTT.